Listed below are T cell receptor beta chains from one sample, sequenced in a study of blood T cells in healthy people across ages. TCRdb itself ran the 5' RACE reads through MiXCR, one entry per CDR3 protein. The repertoire holds more than 600,000 distinct CDR3 sequences, with 20% to 30% as singletons. In addition, the sample was reused for a study of T cells of mothers and their children.

The source material was blood. The receptors here all came from a boy aged 5-17 years in good health. The CDR3 runs from the conserved cysteine through the conserved F or W. D genes are given only for firm matches. Expanded clones get a size class; other rows say once, few or many, or leave the size out.

d_gene,j_gene,len,v_gene,abundance,CDR3aa,CDR3nt
.,TRBJ2-3,13,TRBV5-1,many,CASSLDSTDTQYF,TGTGCTAGCAGCTTAGATAGCACAGATACGCAGTATTTT
.,TRBJ1-1,16,TRBV4-1,few,CASSQGAGPANTEAFF,TGCGCCAGCAGCCAAGGGGCAGGGCCGGCGAACACTGAAGCTTTCTTT
TRBD2,TRBJ2-7,16,TRBV5-1,.,CASSQGLAGEFDEQYF,TGCGCCAGCAGCCAGGGACTAGCGGGAGAGTTCGACGAGCAGTACTTC
.,TRBJ1-1,13,TRBV10-3,.,CATSGRENTEAFF,TGTGCCACCTCGGGTCGGGAGAACACTGAAGCTTTCTTT
TRBD2,TRBJ2-4,18,TRBV12-3/TRBV12-4,many,CASSFRGGLAGVKNIQYF,TGTGCCAGCAGTTTCCGGGGTGGGCTAGCGGGGGTCAAAAACATTCAGTACTTC
TRBD1,TRBJ1-2,11,TRBV6-1,few,CASSEGQGYTF,TGTGCCAGCAGTGAGGGACAGGGCTACACCTTC
.,TRBJ2-1,15,TRBV29-1,.,CSVEAPSGSGNEQFF,TGCAGCGTTGAAGCCCCGTCAGGGAGTGGCAATGAGCAGTTCTTC
.,TRBJ2-7,14,TRBV14,few,CASSSRDLPGEQYF,TGTGCCAGCAGCTCGCGGGACCTACCTGGCGAGCAGTACTTC
.,TRBJ2-7,12,TRBV14,few,CASSLWLGEQYF,TGTGCCAGCAGCCTTTGGTTGGGCGAGCAGTACTTC
TRBD2,TRBJ2-1,18,TRBV7-9,.,CASSSSGGLAASHNEQFF,TGTGCCAGCAGCTCCTCGGGGGGGCTCGCGGCAAGTCACAATGAGCAGTTCTTC
TRBD1,TRBJ2-3,19,TRBV7-9,few,CASAQSRDRWISITDTQYF,TGTGCCAGCGCCCAATCCCGGGACAGGTGGATCTCTATCACAGATACGCAGTATTTT
.,TRBJ1-1,12,TRBV20-1,few,CSARGDDTTAFF,TGCAGTGCTAGAGGGGACGACACGACCGCTTTCTTT